This T cell receptor (beta chain) was retrieved from a study of T cell changes during pregnancy in multiple sclerosis. Generated by immunoSEQ multiplex PCR, the TCRdb table keeps only in-frame clones and is missing some. This table holds tens of thousands of clones, 80% to 95% found once. The germline CDR1 and CDR2 sequences are MDHEN and SYDVKM. There are 17 residues in the CDR3. V lost 6 bases to trimming and J lost 7 bases; unmatched junction nucleotides: 8. The J gene is TRBJ2-2, the V gene TRBV28; TRBD2 matches 16 bases. The sequence came from a female donor in good health, enrolled as a control in a pregnancy study. Sequences were derived from peripheral blood, sampled in the third trimester of pregnancy. CDR3 region: CASRIGTSGRANGELFF. CDR3 coding DNA: TGTGCCAGCAGGATCGGGACTAGCGGGAGGGCCAACGGGGAGCTGTTTTTT. The full variable domain, with the rest looked up from reference TRBV28 and TRBJ2-2, is DVKVTQSSRYLVKRTGEKVFLECVQDMDHENMFWYRQDPGLGLRLIYFSYDVKMKEKGDIPEGYSVSREKKERFSLILESASTNQTSMYLCASRIGTSGRANGELFFGEGSRLTVL.